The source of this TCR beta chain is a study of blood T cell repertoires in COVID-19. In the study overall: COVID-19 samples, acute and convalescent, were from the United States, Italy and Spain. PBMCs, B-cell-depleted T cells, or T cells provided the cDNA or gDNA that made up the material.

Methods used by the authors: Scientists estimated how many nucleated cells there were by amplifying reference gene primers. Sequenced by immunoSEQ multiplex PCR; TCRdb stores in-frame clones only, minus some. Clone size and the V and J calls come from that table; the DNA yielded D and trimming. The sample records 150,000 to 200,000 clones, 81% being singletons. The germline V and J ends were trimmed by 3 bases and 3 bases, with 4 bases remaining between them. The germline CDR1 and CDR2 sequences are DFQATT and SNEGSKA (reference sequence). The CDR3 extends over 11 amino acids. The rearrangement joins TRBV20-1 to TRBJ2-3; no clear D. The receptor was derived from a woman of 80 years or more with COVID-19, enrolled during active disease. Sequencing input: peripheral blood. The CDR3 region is CSARYTDTQYF. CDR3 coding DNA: TGCAGTGCTAGGTATACAGATACGCAGTATTTT.